The following is a T cell receptor (beta chain) sequence with its context. The specificity of this receptor is unknown. Base quality data are lacking; no much larger clone is found one base away. The source of the sample is a study of T cells after yellow fever vaccination (dated by TCRdb to between 2017 and 2020). Describing the broader study: The SMART-Seq v4 Ultra Low Input RNA kit was used to prepare libraries from fractions with low cell numbers. Bulk TCR alpha and beta repertoires were sequenced longitudinally to track T-cell clones before and after primary and booster YFV17D yellow fever vaccination. Two healthy male donors, one aged 18 to 30 and one aged 30 to 39 years, were included in the cohort. Blood was collected at multiple timepoints before and after primary and secondary immunization, and bulk PBMC replicates and cell subsets were isolated.

The sample's treatment or condition label, in plain terms: live attenuated yellow fever vaccine strain. PBMCs were isolated from peripheral blood using a standard Ficoll-Paque protocol. CD4 and CD8 T-cell fractions were isolated with Dynabeads CD4 and CD8 positive selection kits. TriZol was used to extract RNA from bulk PBMCs, CD4 and CD8 fractions, and dextramer-positive and dextramer-negative fractions. Trimming removed 5 bases from V and 0 bases from J; the gene matches leave 3 bases unexplained. The CDR1 and CDR2 encoded by the germline V gene (reference sequence) are LGHDT and YNNKEL. Reading from cysteine to phenylalanine, the CDR3 counts 16 amino acids. Here the CDR3 DNA is all that survives: 48 bases in frame from base 1. TCR cDNA was synthesized by 5'RACE template switching, through which a universal primer site and unique molecular identifiers were introduced. cDNA synthesis was primed from both the TCR alpha and TCR beta constant segments. Library amplification involved two PCR steps, and the second step added sample barcodes and sequencing adapters. Libraries were sequenced on Illumina HiSeq 2500 (2x100 bp) or NovaSeq (2x150 bp). The original methods were these. Reads were demultiplexed and collapsed into UMI consensus sequences with MIGEC, and V(D)J alignment was performed with MiXCR. Using edgeR on replicate PBMC samples, clonotypes were called vaccine-responding if FDR was below 0.01 and the log2 fold change was above 5 up to day 15. CD4 or CD8 identity was assigned to each bulk clonotype according to whether the clonotype was present at higher abundance in the sequenced CD4 repertoire or the sequenced CD8 repertoire. Using fastp at Q25 and MiXCR, TCRdb reprocessed the public reads and kept productive beta chains. When rows share a CDR3 protein, they turn into one entry using the most common DNA and genes. TCRdb's processing, not the study's, gives the V and J calls here. The sample has around 140,000 distinct CDR3 sequences on record, more than 6% of them singletons. The ten biggest clones cover roughly 0.73% of the sample.

The full study reports these points: Compared with the primary T-cell response, the secondary T-cell response was weaker but faster, peaking on day 5 rather than day 15. A small fraction of clonotypes appeared in both the CD4 and CD8 compartments, likely as a result of convergent recombination. After the booster, most of the clones that had expanded following primary vaccination were detected again (roughly 97% of CD4 and around 87% of CD8), which suggests that memory was broadly maintained. Because abundant contaminating clonotypes from the bulk population could be contained in FACS-sorted repertoires, computational filtering was required. Because the study included only a couple of donors, the extent to which the findings can be generalized is limited.

This receptor was identified in a man younger than 45 who received the YFV17D yellow fever vaccine. The chain employs TRBV3-1 and TRBJ2-3, and 12 junction bases match TRBD2. The sequencing used CD4+ T cells sorted from PBMCs, collected 5 days after the yellow fever booster vaccination. The CDR3 region reads CASSTTSGSSTDTQYF. The nucleotide sequence reads TGTGCCAGCAGCACGACTAGCGGGAGTAGCACAGATACGCAGTATTTT.